Sequencing of this T cell receptor beta chain was carried out in a study of CD8 T cells in ankylosing spondylitis. This clonotype was detected many times. Its specificity is not known. TCRdb processed the 5' RACE reads anew with MiXCR; each CDR3 protein has one entry. In the table there are some 180,000 distinct CDR3 sequences, about 18% of which are singletons. General study results and limits: For ankylosing spondylitis blood, a TCR beta motif of seven to nine highly homologous variants appeared characteristic.

The length of the CDR3 is 16 residues. Trimming at V came to 6 bases and at J to 0 bases, leaving 9 bases not matched to a gene. V is TRBV12-3 or TRBV12-4 and J is TRBJ2-3; 7 nucleotides align to TRBD1. Material: blood, either unsorted or a sorted T cell fraction (not recorded which). The sequence was obtained from a male donor aged 5 to 30 with ankylosing spondylitis or in good health (not recorded which). CDR3 in amino acids: CASRSHRGPSTDTQYF. The CDR3 region has the DNA TGTGCCAGCAGGAGCCACAGGGGACCTAGCACAGATACGCAGTATTTT.